This T cell receptor beta chain was identified during a study of blood T cell repertoires in COVID-19. Germline-derived CDR1 and CDR2 are MNHEY and SMNVEV (reference sequence). The CDR3 is 14 residues long. The germline V and J ends were trimmed by 0 bases and 4 bases, with 9 bases remaining between them. The repertoire was sequenced with immunoSEQ multiplex PCR; TCRdb's copy has only in-frame clones and lacks some. The sample records roughly 59,000 clones, around 79% being singletons. This clone was counted between two and nine times. The chain recombines TRBV27 with TRBJ1-1; possible D gene TRBD1, 6 bases. The sequencing input was peripheral blood. The origin of this receptor is a human donor in a cohort sampled during active COVID-19. CDR3 sequence reads: CASSLSQGPTEAFF. For the CDR3, the DNA is TGTGCCAGCAGTTTATCCCAGGGGCCCACTGAAGCTTTCTTT.